This entry concerns a single T cell receptor beta chain. Per the germline V gene, CDR1 is SGHVS and CDR2 is FQNEAQ. This CDR3 region has 15 residues. V was pared by 5 bases and J by 5 bases, with 16 bases between. The record originates from a study of cytomegalovirus exposure and HLA in healthy donors. PCR was performed using 60 Vbeta and 13 Jbeta primers. This table comes from immunoSEQ multiplex PCR, and its TCRdb copy is limited to in-frame clones, with some not included. Among over 110,000 clones listed, 79% were seen once. The rearrangement uses TRBV7-8 and TRBJ1-5; a weak D match, TRBD1 (5 bases). The sequence came from a female donor in good health and CMV-seronegative. The sample taken for sequencing was PBMCs. For the CDR3, the DNA is TGTGCCAGCAGCCCGCGGGGGGGTATCGATCAGCCCCAGCATTTT. It is translated as CASSPRGGIDQPQHF.